This T cell receptor (beta chain) stems from a study of CD4+ T cells in melanoma. Study-level findings and limits: Reportedly, melanoma neoantigen-specific CD4+ T cells showed varied differentiation states. CD8+ T cell, macrophage and B cell function reportedly correlated with neoantigen-specific CD4+ T cells.

The germline gives CDR1 SEHNR, CDR2 FQNEAQ (reference sequence). There are 13 residues in the CDR3. Between the trimmed V and J ends, which lost 1 base and 3 bases, there was a span of 7 bases. In regard to this clone: What it binds is not known.

Assay: immunoSEQ multiplex PCR; the TCRdb copy retains only in-frame clones and omits some. The table has approximately 47,000 clones, about 91% seen once. The V and J genes are TRBV7-9 and TRBJ2-7; no firm D call. The source is a human donor with melanoma. Sequencing was carried out using peripheral blood. The CDR3 DNA sequence: TGTGCCAGCAGCTTAGATTCAAACTACGAGCAGTACTTC. This gives the protein CASSLDSNYEQYF.